The subject of this entry is one T cell receptor beta chain. Different DNA sequences within this sample yield the same CDR3. The data stem from a study of PD-L1 blockade in urothelial cancer. Study as a whole: The authors examined blood 3 weeks (second dose) and 6 weeks after treatment start.

Each PCR reaction had synthetic TCR analog templates spiked into it. Clones were sequenced by immunoSEQ multiplex PCR, and TCRdb holds only the in-frame ones, with some missing. Among tens of thousands of clones listed, approximately 91% were seen once. The sequences come from PBMCs, collected around atezolizumab (anti-PD-L1) treatment. The TCR was taken from a man in his 60s with urothelial cancer.

CDR3 region: CASSLQGETQYF. The CDR3 DNA reads TGTGCCAGCAGTCTACAGGGGGAGACCCAGTACTTC. The chain is built from TRBV6-5 and TRBJ2-5; 7 bases match TRBD1. V dropped 5 bases and J dropped 5; count of bases not matched to a gene: 2. CDR3 length: 12 amino acids. Per germline, CDR1 MNHEY and CDR2 SVGAGI.